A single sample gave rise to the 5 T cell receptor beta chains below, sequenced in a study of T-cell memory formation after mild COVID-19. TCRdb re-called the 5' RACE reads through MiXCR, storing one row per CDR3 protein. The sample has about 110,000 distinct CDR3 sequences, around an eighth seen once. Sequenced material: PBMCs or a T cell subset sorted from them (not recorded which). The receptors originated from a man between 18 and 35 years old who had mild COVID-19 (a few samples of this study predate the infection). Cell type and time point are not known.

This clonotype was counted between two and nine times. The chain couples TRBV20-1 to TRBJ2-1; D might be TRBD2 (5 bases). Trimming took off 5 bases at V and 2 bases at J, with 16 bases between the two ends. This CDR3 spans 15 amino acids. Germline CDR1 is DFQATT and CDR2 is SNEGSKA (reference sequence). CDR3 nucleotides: TGCAGTGCTGCGGAGGATTTTGGGACCTACAATGAGCAGTTCTTC. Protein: CSAAEDFGTYNEQFF.

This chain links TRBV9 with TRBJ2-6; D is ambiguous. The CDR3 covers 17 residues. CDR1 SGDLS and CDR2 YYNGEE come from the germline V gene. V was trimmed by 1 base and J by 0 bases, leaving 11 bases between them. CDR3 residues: CASSVMDRPSGANVLTF. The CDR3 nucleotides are TGTGCCAGCAGCGTAATGGACCGACCCTCTGGGGCCAACGTCCTGACTTTC.

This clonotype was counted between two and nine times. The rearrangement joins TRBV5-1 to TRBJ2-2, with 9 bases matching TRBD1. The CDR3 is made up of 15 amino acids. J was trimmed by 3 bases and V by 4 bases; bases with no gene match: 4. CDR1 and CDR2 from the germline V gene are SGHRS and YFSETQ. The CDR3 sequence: CASSSRQGDTGELFF. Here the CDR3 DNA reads TGCGCCAGCAGCAGCAGACAGGGGGACACCGGGGAGCTGTTTTTT. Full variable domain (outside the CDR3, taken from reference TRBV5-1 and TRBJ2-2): KAGVTQTPRYLIKTRGQQVTLSCSPISGHRSVSWYQQTPGQGLQFLFEYFSETQRNKGNFPGRFSGRQFSNSRSEMNVSTLELGDSALYLCASSSRQGDTGELFFGEGSRLTVL.

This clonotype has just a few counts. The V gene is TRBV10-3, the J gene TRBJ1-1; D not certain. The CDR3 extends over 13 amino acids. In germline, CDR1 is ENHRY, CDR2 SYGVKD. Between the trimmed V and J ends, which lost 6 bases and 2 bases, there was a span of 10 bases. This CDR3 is CAIRNDINTEAFF. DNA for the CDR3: TGTGCCATCAGAAACGACATCAACACTGAAGCTTTCTTT.

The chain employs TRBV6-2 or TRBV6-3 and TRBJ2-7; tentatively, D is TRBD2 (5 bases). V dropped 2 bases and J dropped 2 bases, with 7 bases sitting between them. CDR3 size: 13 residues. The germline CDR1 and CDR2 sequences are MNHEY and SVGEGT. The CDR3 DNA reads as TGTGCCAGCAGTTACGCGGGCCCCTACGAGCAGTACGTC. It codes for CASSYAGPYEQYV.